Shown below are 25 T cell receptor beta chains from a single sample sequenced in a study of shared clonotypes between healthy human individuals. Profiling relied on immunoSEQ multiplex PCR, and the TCRdb table lists in-frame clones only, not all of them. The sample yields about 1.5 million clones, under 99% seen once. Sequencing input: naive CD4+ T cells sorted from blood. The sample's subset: CD45RA+ positively selected. The source is a man younger than 45 in good health.

The chain joins TRBV4-1 to TRBJ1-5; D uncertain. Trimming took off 0 bases at V and 1 base at J, with 7 bases between the two ends. Per the germline V gene, CDR1 is MGHRA and CDR2 is YSYEKL. This CDR3 comprises 15 residues. The CDR3 bases are TGCGCCAGCAGCCAAGATGTCCAGAGCAATCAGCCCCAGCATTTT. Amino acid sequence: CASSQDVQSNQPQHF.

The rearrangement links TRBV28 to TRBJ1-5; D perhaps matches TRBD1 (5 bases). The CDR3 is 17 amino acids. V lost 6 bases and J 1 base, leaving 19 bases between the germline ends. Germline CDR1 MDHEN, CDR2 SYDVKM. DNA of the CDR3: TGTGCCAGCAGGGAAGTTAGAGCCAGGACAAGCAATCAGCCCCAGCATTTT. Its translation: CASREVRARTSNQPQHF. The full variable domain, its missing parts supplied by reference TRBV28 and TRBJ1-5, is DVKVTQSSRYLVKRTGEKVFLECVQDMDHENMFWYRQDPGLGLRLIYFSYDVKMKEKGDIPEGYSVSREKKERFSLILESASTNQTSMYLCASREVRARTSNQPQHFGDGTRLSIL.

This chain uses TRBV27 with TRBJ2-7, with D uncertain. CDR3 size: 16 residues. Looked up from germline, CDR1 is MNHEY and CDR2 is SMNVEV (reference sequence). Trimming cost V 3 bases and J 2 bases, with 17 bases left between them. The CDR3 nucleotides are TGTGCCAGCAGTTTCGTAACAGCCGGAGATACCTACGAGCAGTACTTC. This codes for CASSFVTAGDTYEQYF.

The chain combines TRBV7-9 with TRBJ1-6; D not resolved. Germline V gene sequence: CDR1 SEHNR, CDR2 FQNEAQ (reference sequence). This CDR3 is 14 amino acids long. V was clipped by 5 bases and J by 9 bases, with 14 bases between them. CDR3 residues: CASSLSGYGSPLHF. In DNA form, the CDR3 reads TGTGCCAGCAGCCTAAGCGGGTATGGTTCACCCCTCCACTTT.

V gene TRBV5-1 combines with J gene TRBJ1-1, with 8 bases aligning to TRBD1. Trimming removed 0 bases from V and 9 bases from J; junction bases left unmatched: 7. In germline, CDR1 is SGHRS, CDR2 YFSETQ. The CDR3 contains 14 residues. In DNA form, the CDR3 reads TGCGCCAGCAGCTTGGCTCAACAGGGGGGGAAAGCTTTCTTT. This encodes CASSLAQQGGKAFF.

CDR3 in amino acids: CASSLLLGGQETQYF. The CDR3 bases are TGTGCCAGCAGTTTACTCCTGGGGGGTCAAGAGACCCAGTACTTC. The chain employs TRBV28 and TRBJ2-5; D possibly corresponds to TRBD2 (6 bases). Trimming took 2 bases from V and 2 from J, leaving 12 bases between them. The length of the CDR3 is 15 residues. Germline assignment: CDR1 MDHEN and CDR2 SYDVKM.

The chain has TRBV28 and TRBJ1-2, with D maybe TRBD1 (5 bases). This CDR3 is 15 amino acids long. V lost 3 bases and J lost 2, with 13 bases in between. CDR1 and CDR2 from the germline V gene are MDHEN and SYDVKM. DNA for the CDR3: TGTGCCAGCAGTTTCGTTGGGCAGGGAAACTATGGCTACACCTTC. Amino acids: CASSFVGQGNYGYTF.

The chain combines TRBV5-1 with TRBJ2-5; TRBD1 matches 7 bases. Losses at the gene ends were 0 bases for V and 4 bases for J; bases not matched to a gene: 6. This CDR3 is 15 amino acids long. CDR1 is SGHRS and CDR2 is YFSETQ in the germline V gene. The CDR3 loop reads CASSLGQGVGETQYF. The CDR3, as DNA: TGCGCCAGCAGCTTGGGGCAGGGGGTAGGAGAGACCCAGTACTTC.

The rearrangement uses TRBV7-9 and TRBJ2-1, with D uncertain. This CDR3 has 12 amino acids. With 3 bases removed from V and 6 bases from J, the gap between germline ends came to 6 bases. Germline-derived CDR1 and CDR2 are SEHNR and FQNEAQ (reference sequence). DNA of the CDR3: TGTGCCAGCAGCTTCCCGGCCAATGAGCAGTTCTTC. It encodes CASSFPANEQFF.

For the CDR3, the DNA is TGTGCCAGCAGTTACCTTCGGCTCCCCCCCGGGGAGCTGTTTTTT. It translates to CASSYLRLPPGELFF. The chain combines TRBV6-4 with TRBJ2-2; no clear D gene. The V gene's germline CDR1 is MRHNA and CDR2 SNTAGT. V lost 5 bases, J lost 6 bases, and 16 bases lay in between. The CDR3 runs 15 residues.

The chain couples TRBV5-1 to TRBJ2-1, with D possibly matching TRBD2 (6 bases). Germline V gives CDR1 SGHRS, CDR2 YFSETQ. This CDR3 comprises 19 residues. V lost 3 bases and J 0 bases, leaving 22 bases between the germline ends. The CDR3 protein is CASSSPRGPWPGSYNEQFF. CDR3 bases: TGCGCCAGCAGCTCTCCGCGGGGACCCTGGCCCGGCTCCTACAATGAGCAGTTCTTC. Variable domain in full (rest from reference TRBV5-1 and TRBJ2-1): KAGVTQTPRYLIKTRGQQVTLSCSPISGHRSVSWYQQTPGQGLQFLFEYFSETQRNKGNFPGRFSGRQFSNSRSEMNVSTLELGDSALYLCASSSPRGPWPGSYNEQFFGPGTRLTVL.

This chain uses TRBV19 with TRBJ1-5, with D possibly matching TRBD1 (6 bases). This CDR3 spans 18 amino acids. V was trimmed by 5 bases and J by 2 bases, leaving 22 bases between them. The germline V gene encodes CDR1 LNHDA and CDR2 SQIVND (reference sequence). The CDR3 loop reads CASSSTPGGRDGNQPQHF. The CDR3 DNA reads as TGTGCCAGTAGTTCTACTCCCGGGGGCAGGGATGGCAATCAGCCCCAGCATTTT.

CDR3 sequence (DNA): TGTGCCAGCTGGCGCTCTGGGGCCAACGTCCTGACTTTC. It codes for CASWRSGANVLTF. The chain couples TRBV28 to TRBJ2-6, with D unresolved. CDR1 is MDHEN and CDR2 is SYDVKM in the germline V gene. CDR3 size: 13 residues. The germline V and J ends were trimmed by 8 bases and 0 bases, with 5 bases remaining between them.

The rearrangement links TRBV5-6 to TRBJ2-2; D unresolved. Between the trimmed V and J ends, which lost 2 bases and 5 bases, there was a span of 13 bases. This CDR3 has 15 residues. Germline values: CDR1 SGHDT, CDR2 YYEEEE. The CDR3 coding sequence is TGTGCCAGCAGCTTATCTCCGACCGGAACCGGGGAGCTGTTTTTT. Encoded protein: CASSLSPTGTGELFF.

The V call is TRBV5-1, the J call TRBJ1-2, with a tentative D call TRBD1 (5 bases). Germline CDR1 is SGHRS and CDR2 is YFSETQ. V gave up 5 bases and J gave up 1 base, with 21 bases separating them. CDR3 size: 17 residues. The CDR3 DNA reads as TGCGCCAGCAGAATCGAAGTAGGGACGGAGATTAACTATGGCTACACCTTC. This sequence encodes CASRIEVGTEINYGYTF.

The chain is built from TRBV6-4 and TRBJ2-3, with D possibly being TRBD2 (5 bases). The CDR3 is 12 amino acids. V shed 2 bases and J shed 8 bases, with 8 bases lying between them. CDR1 and CDR2 (germline): MRHNA, SNTAGT. CDR3 nucleotide sequence: TGTGCCAGCAGTGACCCCAGCGGTACGCAGTATTTT. It yields the protein CASSDPSGTQYF.

This clone was detected only once. The chain couples TRBV29-1 to TRBJ1-1; D is uncertain. The germline V gene has CDR1 SQVTM and CDR2 ANQGSEA. V lost 5 bases and J lost 1, with 11 bases in between. This CDR3 region has 13 residues. The CDR3 bases are TGCAGCGTTCGGAGCGCCCCGAACACTGAAGCTTTCTTT. Translated, it gives CSVRSAPNTEAFF.

The chain has TRBV28 and TRBJ1-2; perhaps TRBD1 as D (5 bases). CDR3 length: 13 amino acids. Germline V gene data show CDR1 as MDHEN and CDR2 as SYDVKM. Trimming left V 6 bases short and J 4 bases short, with 12 bases between. The CDR3 DNA reads as TGTGCCAGCAGACCAGGGTCTGGCTATGGCTACACCTTC. Translating it yields CASRPGSGYGYTF.

The CDR3 reads CASSDRQGTGNTIYF. In DNA form, the CDR3 reads TGTGCCAGCAGCGACCGACAGGGGACTGGAAACACCATATATTTT. This chain joins TRBV9 and TRBJ1-3, with TRBD1 matching over 8 bases. This CDR3 contains 15 residues. With V trimmed by 3 bases and J by 2 bases, 4 bases remained unmatched. The germline V gene has CDR1 SGDLS and CDR2 YYNGEE. Using reference TRBV9 and TRBJ1-3 for the parts outside the CDR3, the full variable domain is DSGVTQTPKHLITATGQRVTLRCSPRSGDLSVYWYQQSLDQGLQFLIQYYNGEERAKGNILERFSAQQFPDLHSELNLSSLELGDSALYFCASSDRQGTGNTIYFGEGSWLTVV.

This rearrangement joins TRBV7-9 to TRBJ2-5; D call uncertain. Germline CDR1 and CDR2: SEHNR and FQNEAQ (reference sequence). The CDR3 has 12 residues. Trimming removed 5 bases from V and 5 bases from J, with 9 bases in between. CDR3 DNA: TGTGCCAGCAGCCCCTATCTGGAGACCCAGTACTTC. Translation gives CASSPYLETQYF.

J is TRBJ2-3 and V is TRBV13; TRBD2 agrees at 9 bases. Germline CDR1 reads PRHDT; CDR2 reads FYEKMQ (reference sequence). Unmatched junction bases numbered 4, after V lost 2 bases and J lost 4 bases. This CDR3 contains 15 residues. The CDR3 nucleotides read TGTGCCAGCAGCTTAATAGCGGGAGCCGCAGATACGCAGTATTTT. Its protein is CASSLIAGAADTQYF.

This clone was recorded only once. A junction end diverges from the germline sequence, so it may reflect a read error. The chain joins TRBV9 to TRBJ2-3; TRBD2 might be the D (6 bases). The CDR3 is 15 residues long. Germline loops: CDR1 SGDLS, CDR2 YYNGEE. The CDR3 nucleotides are TGTGCCAGTAGCGTCGTGGAAGCGGAGGGAGATACGCAGTATTTT. It is translated as CASSVVEAEGDTQYF.

The chain recombines TRBV7-2 with TRBJ2-1, with no clear D. V lost 4 bases and J lost 7, with 17 bases in between. The CDR3 length is 15 residues. Looked up from germline, CDR1 is SGHTA and CDR2 is FQGNSA. The CDR3 protein is CASSSDAPRVNEQFF. The CDR3 DNA follows: TGTGCCAGCAGCTCGGATGCCCCTCGGGTGAATGAGCAGTTCTTC. Using reference TRBV7-2 and TRBJ2-1 for the parts outside the CDR3, the full variable domain is GAGVSQSPSNKVTEKGKDVELRCDPISGHTALYWYRQSLGQGLEFLIYFQGNSAPDKSGLPSDRFSAERTGGSVSTLTIQRTQQEDSAVYLCASSSDAPRVNEQFFGPGTRLTVL.

The chain has TRBV18 and TRBJ2-7; the D gene is possibly TRBD1 (6 bases). The V end was cut by 8 bases, the J end by 2 bases, with 16 bases between. Germline V CDR1 and CDR2: KGHSH, LQKENI. This CDR3 has 14 residues. The CDR3 region is CASTRTVGTYEQYF. The CDR3 region has the DNA TGTGCCAGCACGAGGACAGTAGGAACCTACGAGCAGTACTTC.

Comment on this clone: Within the sample, other DNA sequences also encode this same CDR3. V is TRBV18 and J is TRBJ1-1; weak D call: TRBD1 (5 bases). CDR3 length equals 14 residues. Germline V gene sequence: CDR1 KGHSH, CDR2 LQKENI. V lost 2 bases and J 1 base, leaving 8 bases between the germline ends. Here the CDR3 DNA reads TGTGCCAGCTCACCATTACAGGAGAACACTGAAGCTTTCTTT. Translation gives CASSPLQENTEAFF. Full variable domain (rest looked up from reference TRBV18 and TRBJ1-1): NAGVMQNPRHLVRRRGQEARLRCSPMKGHSHVYWYRQLPEEGLKFMVYLQKENIIDESGMPKERFSAEFPKEGPSILRIQQVVRGDSAAYFCASSPLQENTEAFFGQGTRLTVV.